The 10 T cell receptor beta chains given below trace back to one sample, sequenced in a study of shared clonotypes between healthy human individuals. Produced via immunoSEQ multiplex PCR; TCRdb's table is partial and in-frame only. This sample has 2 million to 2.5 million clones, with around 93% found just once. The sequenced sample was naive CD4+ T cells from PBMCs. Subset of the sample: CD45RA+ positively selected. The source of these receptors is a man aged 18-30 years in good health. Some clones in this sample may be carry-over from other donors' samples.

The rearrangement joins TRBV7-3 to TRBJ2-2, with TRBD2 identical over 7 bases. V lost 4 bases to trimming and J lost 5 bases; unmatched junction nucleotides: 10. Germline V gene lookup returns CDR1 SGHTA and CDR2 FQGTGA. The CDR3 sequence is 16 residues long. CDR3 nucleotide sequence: TGTGCCAGCAGCTCCGGACGCAGGGAGGGGACCGGGGAGCTGTTTTTT. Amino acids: CASSSGRREGTGELFF.

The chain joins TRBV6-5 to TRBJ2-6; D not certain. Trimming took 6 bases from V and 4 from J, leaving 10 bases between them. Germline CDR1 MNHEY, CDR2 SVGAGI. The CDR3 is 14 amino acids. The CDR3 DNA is TGTGCCAGCAGACCTCCAGGAGGGGCCAACGTCCTGACTTTC. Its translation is CASRPPGGANVLTF.

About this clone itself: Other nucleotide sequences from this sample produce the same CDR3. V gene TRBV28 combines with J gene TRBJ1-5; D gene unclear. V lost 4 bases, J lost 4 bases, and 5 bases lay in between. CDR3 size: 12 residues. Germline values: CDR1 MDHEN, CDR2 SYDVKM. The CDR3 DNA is TGTGCCAGCAGTTCCGCAAATCAGCCCCAGCATTTT. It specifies CASSSANQPQHF.

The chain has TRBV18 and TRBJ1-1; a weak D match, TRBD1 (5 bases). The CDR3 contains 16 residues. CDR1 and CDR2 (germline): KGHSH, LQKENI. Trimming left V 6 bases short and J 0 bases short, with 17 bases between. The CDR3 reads CASSQGGGLMNTEAFF. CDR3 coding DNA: TGTGCCAGCTCGCAGGGTGGGGGACTGATGAACACTGAAGCTTTCTTT.

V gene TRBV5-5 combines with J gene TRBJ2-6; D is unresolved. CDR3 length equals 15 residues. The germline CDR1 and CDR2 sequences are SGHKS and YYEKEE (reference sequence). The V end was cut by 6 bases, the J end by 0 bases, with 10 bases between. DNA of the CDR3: TGTGCCAGCACGAACAGCCTCTCTGGGGCCAACGTCCTGACTTTC. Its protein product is CASTNSLSGANVLTF. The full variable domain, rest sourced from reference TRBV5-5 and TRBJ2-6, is DAGVTQSPTHLIKTRGQQVTLRCSPISGHKSVSWYQQVLGQGPQFIFQYYEKEERGRGNFPDRFSARQFPNYSSELNVNALLLGDSALYLCASTNSLSGANVLTFGAGSRLTVL.

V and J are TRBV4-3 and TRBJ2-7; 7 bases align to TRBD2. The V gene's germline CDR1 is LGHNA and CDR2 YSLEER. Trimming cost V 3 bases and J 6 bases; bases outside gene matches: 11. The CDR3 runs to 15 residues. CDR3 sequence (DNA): TGCGCCAGCAGCCATGGCCGGGGGGTCGGAAGCGAGCAGTACTTC. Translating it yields CASSHGRGVGSEQYF.

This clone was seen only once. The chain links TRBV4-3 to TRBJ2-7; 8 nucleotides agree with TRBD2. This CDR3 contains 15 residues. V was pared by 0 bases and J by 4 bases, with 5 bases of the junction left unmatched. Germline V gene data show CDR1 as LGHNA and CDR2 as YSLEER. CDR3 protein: CASSQDGGRFYEQYF. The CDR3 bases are TGCGCCAGCAGCCAAGACGGCGGGAGGTTTTACGAGCAGTACTTC.

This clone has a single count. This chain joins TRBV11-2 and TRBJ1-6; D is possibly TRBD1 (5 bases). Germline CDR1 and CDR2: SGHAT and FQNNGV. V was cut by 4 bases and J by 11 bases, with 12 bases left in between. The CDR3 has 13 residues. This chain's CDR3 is CASSSPGYPPLHF. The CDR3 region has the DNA TGTGCCAGCAGCTCCCCAGGGTATCCACCCCTCCACTTT. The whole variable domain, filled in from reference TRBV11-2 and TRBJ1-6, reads EAGVAQSPRYKIIEKRQSVAFWCNPISGHATLYWYQQILGQGPKLLIQFQNNGVVDDSQLPKDRFSAERLKGVDSTLKIQPAKLEDSAVYLCASSSPGYPPLHFGNGTRLTVT.

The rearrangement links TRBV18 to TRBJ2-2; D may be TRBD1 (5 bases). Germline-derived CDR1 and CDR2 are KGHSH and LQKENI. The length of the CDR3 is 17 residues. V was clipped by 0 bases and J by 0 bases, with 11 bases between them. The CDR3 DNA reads TGTGCCAGCTCACCACCGGTCAGGGCCCCGAACACCGGGGAGCTGTTTTTT. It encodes CASSPPVRAPNTGELFF. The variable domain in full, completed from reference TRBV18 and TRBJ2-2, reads NAGVMQNPRHLVRRRGQEARLRCSPMKGHSHVYWYRQLPEEGLKFMVYLQKENIIDESGMPKERFSAEFPKEGPSILRIQQVVRGDSAAYFCASSPPVRAPNTGELFFGEGSRLTVL.

For the CDR3, the DNA is TGCGCCAGCAGCCCCATAGACAGGGGGGATAGGTTCTTC. Its protein product is CASSPIDRGDRFF. V and J are TRBV5-1 and TRBJ2-1; 9 nucleotides match TRBD1. Germline V gene data show CDR1 as SGHRS and CDR2 as YFSETQ. The V gene end was trimmed by 4 bases and the J gene end by 15 bases; junction bases not matched to a gene: 11. CDR3 length: 13 residues.